This TCR beta chain appears in the sequencing data of a study of T cells in Graves' hyperthyroidism and ophthalmopathy. CDR1 MNHEY and CDR2 SVGAGI come from the germline V gene. CDR3 size: 11 residues. Diagnosis of hyperthyroidism was new in patients aged 18 to 65, and its duration was under 2 months. Fresh peripheral blood, about 9.6 ml, yielded the PBMCs. Study findings and constraints: Most thyroid clonotypes expanded above 0.001 were also detected in blood.

TCR beta CDR3 regions were amplified from RNA. HTBI primers were employed in a first-round RT-PCR of the TCR CDR3. TCRdb used MiXCR to reprocess the multiplex PCR reads, holding one entry per CDR3 protein. The sample yields almost 600,000 distinct CDR3 sequences, 11% to 15% seen once. On this clonotype: The antigen is unknown. A much bigger clone sits one base away, suggesting this may be a read error.

Sequencing input: blood. This clonotype originated in a woman aged 25 to 39 with Graves' hyperthyroidism that later progressed to Graves' ophthalmopathy. The V gene is TRBV6-5, the J gene TRBJ1-6; D gene unclear. The chain's CDR3 is CASSYNSSLHF. The CDR3 DNA follows: TGTGCCAGCAGCTACAATTCATCCCTCCACTTT.